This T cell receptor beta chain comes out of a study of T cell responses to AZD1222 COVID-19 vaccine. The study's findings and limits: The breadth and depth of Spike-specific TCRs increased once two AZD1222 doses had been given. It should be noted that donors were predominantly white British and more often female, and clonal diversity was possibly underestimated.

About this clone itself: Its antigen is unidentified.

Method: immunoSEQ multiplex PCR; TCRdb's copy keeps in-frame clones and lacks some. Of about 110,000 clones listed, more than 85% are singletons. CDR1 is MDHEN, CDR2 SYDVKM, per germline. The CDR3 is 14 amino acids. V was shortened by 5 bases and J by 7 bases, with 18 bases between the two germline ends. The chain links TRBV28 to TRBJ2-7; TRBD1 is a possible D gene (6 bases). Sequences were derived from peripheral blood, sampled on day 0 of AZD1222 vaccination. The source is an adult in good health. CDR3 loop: CASSPGQFTGEQYF. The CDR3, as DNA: TGTGCCAGCAGTCCCGGACAGTTCACGGGAGAGCAGTACTTC.